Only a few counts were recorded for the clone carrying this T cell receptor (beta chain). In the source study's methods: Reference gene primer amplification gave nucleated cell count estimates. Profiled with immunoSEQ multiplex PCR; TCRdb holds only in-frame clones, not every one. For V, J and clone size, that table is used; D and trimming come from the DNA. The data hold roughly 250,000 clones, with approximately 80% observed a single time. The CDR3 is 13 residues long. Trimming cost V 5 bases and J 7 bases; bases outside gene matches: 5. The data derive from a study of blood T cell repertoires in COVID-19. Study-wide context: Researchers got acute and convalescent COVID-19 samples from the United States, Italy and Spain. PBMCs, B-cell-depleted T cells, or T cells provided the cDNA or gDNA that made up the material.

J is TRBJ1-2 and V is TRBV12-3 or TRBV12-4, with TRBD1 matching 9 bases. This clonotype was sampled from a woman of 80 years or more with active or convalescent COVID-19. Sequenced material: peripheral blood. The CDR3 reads CASSLTGGSGYTF. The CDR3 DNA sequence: TGTGCCAGCAGTCTAACAGGGGGCTCTGGCTACACCTTC.